What follows are 8 T cell receptor beta chains derived from one specimen sequenced in a study of shared clonotypes between healthy human individuals. TCRdb's table, derived via immunoSEQ multiplex PCR, lists solely in-frame clones and lacks some. Of under 1,100,000 clones in the sample, around 76% were seen once. Material: memory CD4+ T cells sorted from blood. The subset here: CD45RA-negative fraction. The receptors originated from a man younger than 35 in good health.

There are a few counts of this clone. The chain is built from TRBV6-6 and TRBJ1-5; D perhaps matches TRBD1 (6 bases). Per the germline V gene, CDR1 is MNHNY and CDR2 is SVGAGI (reference sequence). V shed 3 bases and J shed 6 bases, with 12 bases lying between them. This CDR3 region has 14 residues. The CDR3 here is CASSYTPGAQPQHF. DNA for the CDR3: TGTGCCAGCAGTTATACCCCAGGGGCTCAGCCCCAGCATTTT.

V and J are TRBV27 and TRBJ2-4; D perhaps matches TRBD1 (6 bases). Trimming pared 2 bases from V and 7 bases from J, leaving 15 bases between. The CDR3 extends over 15 amino acids. Germline loops: CDR1 MNHEY, CDR2 SMNVEV (reference sequence). CDR3: CASSLEGQGRNIQYF. CDR3 DNA: TGTGCCAGCAGTTTAGAAGGGCAGGGGCGGAACATTCAGTACTTC.

This clone came up a few times. The same CDR3 also results from other DNA sequences found in this sample. This sequence joins TRBV30 and TRBJ1-1, with D unclear. V was trimmed by 0 bases and J by 2 bases, leaving 7 bases between them. The CDR3 sequence is 13 residues long. The germline gives CDR1 GTSNPN, CDR2 SVGIG (reference sequence). CDR3 protein: CAWSVQENTEAFF. DNA of the CDR3: TGTGCCTGGAGTGTCCAAGAAAACACTGAAGCTTTCTTT.

In regard to this clone: Other DNA sequences in this sample translate to the same CDR3. J is TRBJ1-3 and V is TRBV11-2; D not resolved. CDR1 is SGHAT, CDR2 FQNNGV, per germline. The CDR3 spans 12 residues. Trimming took 3 bases from V and 4 from J, leaving 4 bases between them. The CDR3 bases are TGTGCCAGCAGCTTGCAGGGAAACACCATATATTTT. Its protein product is CASSLQGNTIYF. The whole variable domain, filled in from reference TRBV11-2 and TRBJ1-3, reads EAGVAQSPRYKIIEKRQSVAFWCNPISGHATLYWYQQILGQGPKLLIQFQNNGVVDDSQLPKDRFSAERLKGVDSTLKIQPAKLEDSAVYLCASSLQGNTIYFGEGSWLTVV.

The chain carries TRBV5-4 and TRBJ2-7; TRBD2 might be the D (6 bases). The CDR3 is 13 residues long. Germline V gene data show CDR1 as SGHNT and CDR2 as YYREEE (reference sequence). V was pared by 6 bases and J by 4 bases, with 14 bases between. CDR3 nucleotides: TGTGCCAGCACCAACGGGGACTCTTACGAGCAGTACTTC. Amino acid sequence: CASTNGDSYEQYF.

The chain links TRBV18 to TRBJ1-4; TRBD1 matches at 8 bases. Losses at the gene ends were 6 bases for V and 5 bases for J; bases not matched to a gene: 2. This CDR3 spans 13 amino acids. The germline CDR1 and CDR2 sequences are KGHSH and LQKENI. Here the CDR3 DNA reads TGTGCCAGCTCCCGGACAGGGAATGAAAAACTGTTTTTT. Translation gives CASSRTGNEKLFF.

The chain uses TRBV7-9 and TRBJ1-1, with TRBD1 matching over 7 bases. The CDR3 has 14 residues. Per the germline V gene, CDR1 is SEHNR and CDR2 is FQNEAQ (reference sequence). V gave up 3 bases and J gave up 7 bases; unmatched junction bases: 8. This CDR3 is CASSFIGQVYEAFF. CDR3 DNA sequence: TGTGCCAGCAGCTTCATCGGACAGGTTTATGAAGCTTTCTTT.

The rearrangement uses TRBV10-3 and TRBJ2-1, with TRBD2 matching over 9 bases. Germline V lookup: CDR1 ENHRY, CDR2 SYGVKD. V was pared by 10 bases and J by 7 bases, with 11 bases of the junction left unmatched. The CDR3 runs to 14 residues. The CDR3 reads CATSQTSGPNEQFF. The CDR3 DNA sequence: TGTGCCACCTCACAGACTAGCGGCCCGAATGAGCAGTTCTTC.